Given below is one T cell receptor beta chain in context. Its antigen remains unidentified. The CDR3 covers 13 residues. Trimming cost V 6 bases and J 3 bases, with 11 bases left between them. Germline CDR1 and CDR2: MNHEY and SVGAGI. The repertoire was sequenced with immunoSEQ multiplex PCR; TCRdb's copy has only in-frame clones and lacks some. This sample has 25,000 to 30,000 clones, with more than 65% found just once. The data were taken from a study of OX40 agonist ivuxolimab in advanced cancers. In the study overall: Administration of intravenous ivuxolimab to patients occurred every 2 weeks at 0.01 to 10 mg/kg.

Study-level findings and limits: The investigators did not determine what antigen specificity the expanded peripheral T cells had. There were, on average, more expanded clones in CD8+ T cells than in CD4+.

This material consisted of CD4+ or CD8+ T cells sorted from blood, taken in a trial of the OX40 agonist ivuxolimab. This sequence joins TRBV6-5 and TRBJ2-5; TRBD1 is a possible D gene (5 bases). The origin of this receptor is an adult with an advanced solid tumor such as melanoma, head and neck, liver or kidney cancer. In nucleotides, the CDR3 is TGTGCCAGCAGCAAGACAGAAAAAGAGACCCAGTACTTC. Translating it yields CASSKTEKETQYF.